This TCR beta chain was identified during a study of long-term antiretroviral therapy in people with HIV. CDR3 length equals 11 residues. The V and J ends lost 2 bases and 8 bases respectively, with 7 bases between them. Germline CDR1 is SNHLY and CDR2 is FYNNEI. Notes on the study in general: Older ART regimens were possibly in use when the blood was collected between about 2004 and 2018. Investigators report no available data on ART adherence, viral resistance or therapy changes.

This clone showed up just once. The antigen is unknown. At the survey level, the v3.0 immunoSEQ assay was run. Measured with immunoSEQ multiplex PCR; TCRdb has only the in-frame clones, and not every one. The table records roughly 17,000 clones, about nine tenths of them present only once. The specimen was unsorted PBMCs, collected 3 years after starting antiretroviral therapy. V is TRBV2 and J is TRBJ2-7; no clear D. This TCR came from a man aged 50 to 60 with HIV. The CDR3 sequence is CASSENDQQYF. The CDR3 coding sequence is TGTGCCAGCAGTGAAAACGATCAGCAGTACTTC.